Shown below are 32 T cell receptor beta chains from a single sample sequenced in a study of neurological immune-mediated disorders. Via MiXCR, TCRdb re-called the 5' RACE reads, giving one row per CDR3 protein. The sample lists approximately 40,000 distinct CDR3 sequences; roughly a fifth were seen once. The time point denotes: technical triplicate 3. Specimen: PBMCs. All receptors come from a man in his fifties or sixties with HTLV-1-associated myelopathy (HAM/TSP).

The chain joins TRBV7-2 to TRBJ2-1; the match to TRBD1 covers 7 bases. Germline V CDR1 and CDR2: SGHTA, FQGNSA. This CDR3 is built from 15 residues. V shed 1 base and J 4 bases; nucleotides not matched to a gene: 4. The CDR3: CASSLGDRVYNEQFF. For the CDR3, the DNA is TGTGCCAGCAGCTTAGGAGACAGGGTTTACAATGAGCAGTTCTTC.

This clonotype showed up many times. The V call is TRBV6-5, the J call TRBJ2-7, with 11 bases identical to TRBD1. CDR3 length: 16 amino acids. V shed 5 bases, J shed 6 bases, and the junction held 12 bases outside the gene matches. Per the germline V gene, CDR1 is MNHEY and CDR2 is SVGAGI. This CDR3 is CASSRTGGIALGEQYF. Here the CDR3 DNA reads TGTGCCAGCAGTCGGACAGGGGGCATAGCGCTGGGCGAGCAGTACTTC.

This clonotype was detected a few times. The CDR3 region is CATSREAAGARFSEQYF. The CDR3 DNA reads TGTGCCACCAGCAGAGAAGCAGCGGGGGCCCGTTTTAGCGAGCAGTACTTC. The J gene is TRBJ2-7, the V gene TRBV15; TRBD2 agrees at 8 bases. The V gene's germline CDR1 is LNHNV and CDR2 YYDKDF (reference sequence). The CDR3 runs to 17 residues. V trimming: 0 bases; J trimming: 6 bases; junction bases outside the gene matches: 13.

The rearrangement links TRBV7-2 to TRBJ1-2; 9 positions agree with TRBD1. The CDR3 length is 17 residues. From germline, CDR1 is SGHTA and CDR2 FQGNSA. V shed 5 bases, J shed 5 bases, and the junction held 15 bases outside the gene matches. CDR3 coding DNA: TGTGCCAGCAGCCCCCGAAACCTGGGACAGGGTCGTTATGGCTACACCTTC. This codes for CASSPRNLGQGRYGYTF. Full variable domain (missing parts from reference TRBV7-2 and TRBJ1-2): GAGVSQSPSNKVTEKGKDVELRCDPISGHTALYWYRQSLGQGLEFLIYFQGNSAPDKSGLPSDRFSAERTGGSVSTLTIQRTQQEDSAVYLCASSPRNLGQGRYGYTFGSGTRLTVV.

This clonotype has ten or more counts. This CDR3 reads CASSTGLAATSTDTQYF. CDR3 coding DNA: TGCGCCAGCAGCACCGGACTAGCGGCGACTAGCACAGATACGCAGTATTTT. J is TRBJ2-3 and V is TRBV5-1, with 10 bases aligning to TRBD2. The CDR3 is made up of 17 amino acids. Trimming took 4 bases from V and 0 from J; bases not matched to a gene: 8. CDR1 and CDR2 from the germline V gene are SGHRS and YFSETQ.

This clonotype was counted at least ten times. The V and J genes are TRBV5-1 and TRBJ2-1; 13 bases line up with TRBD2. Germline assignment: CDR1 SGHRS and CDR2 YFSETQ. V lost 4 bases, J lost 9 bases, and 13 bases stayed unmatched. The CDR3 sequence is 17 residues long. This CDR3 is CASSTQALAGGPVEQFF. The CDR3 nucleotides are TGCGCCAGCAGCACCCAAGCACTAGCGGGAGGGCCAGTTGAGCAGTTCTTC.

This clonotype was observed a single time. This sequence joins TRBV7-9 and TRBJ2-3; D is perhaps TRBD2 (6 bases). Germline lookup yields CDR1 SEHNR and CDR2 FQNEAQ (reference sequence). V lost 5 bases, J lost 1 base, and 16 bases lay in between. The CDR3 runs 16 residues. CDR3 coding DNA: TGTGCCAGCAGCCGTAGTAGCGGCGGCGGCACAGATACGCAGTATTTT. Translated: CASSRSSGGGTDTQYF.

This clonotype showed up just a few times. This chain uses TRBV5-1 with TRBJ2-5, with 10 bases identical to TRBD2. Germline V gene lookup returns CDR1 SGHRS and CDR2 YFSETQ. Unmatched junction bases numbered 9, after V lost 2 bases and J lost 2 bases. This CDR3 has 17 residues. The CDR3 is CASSFYRTSGTQETQYF. The CDR3 region has the DNA TGCGCCAGCAGCTTCTACCGGACTAGCGGCACACAAGAGACCCAGTACTTC.

This clonotype appeared many times. The chain links TRBV6-1 to TRBJ1-1; D not resolved. V lost 0 bases and J 1 base, leaving 15 bases between the germline ends. The CDR3 is made up of 17 amino acids. Per the germline V gene, CDR1 is MNHNS and CDR2 is SASEGT. This chain's CDR3 is CASSEARVVSWNTEAFF. CDR3 sequence (DNA): TGTGCCAGCAGTGAAGCGCGGGTGGTTTCGTGGAACACTGAAGCTTTCTTT.

This clonotype occurred many times. At one end, the junction sequence differs from germline, possibly due to a read error. This chain joins TRBV7-7 and TRBJ2-2; D possibly uses TRBD1 or TRBD2 (5 bases each). The germline gives CDR1 SSHAT, CDR2 FNYEAQ (reference sequence). The CDR3 is 16 residues long. DNA for the CDR3: TGTGCTAGCAGCTTAGGGGCAGGGACCAACACCGGGGAGCTGTTTTTT. Translating it yields CASSLGAGTNTGELFF.

This chain links TRBV29-1 with TRBJ2-5; tentative D call: TRBD2 (6 bases). The CDR3 runs 15 residues. V was trimmed by 5 bases and J by 4 bases, leaving 20 bases between them. Germline CDR1 is SQVTM and CDR2 is ANQGSEA. For the CDR3, the DNA is TGCAGCGTTATGGTGGGGAGTGGAGCGGGAGAGACCCAGTACTTC. This translates into CSVMVGSGAGETQYF.

This clonotype was detected many times. The V call is TRBV29-1, the J call TRBJ1-5, with D perhaps TRBD1 (5 bases). Trimming took 4 bases from V and 5 from J, leaving 12 bases between them. The V gene's germline CDR1 is SQVTM and CDR2 ANQGSEA. The CDR3 has 13 amino acids. As DNA, the CDR3 is TGCAGCGTTGCGAAGGGGCTGGATCAGCCCCAGCATTTT. Amino acid sequence: CSVAKGLDQPQHF.

The V and J genes are TRBV12-3 or TRBV12-4 and TRBJ2-3; D uncertain. V lost 5 bases and J 2 bases, leaving 11 bases between the germline ends. The CDR3 extends over 14 amino acids. CDR3: CASSPGPVTDTQYF. As DNA, the CDR3 is TGTGCCAGCAGTCCAGGACCGGTCACAGATACGCAGTATTTT.

The chain is built from TRBV4-3 and TRBJ2-2; D uncertain. With 5 bases removed from V and 1 base from J, the gap between germline ends came to 8 bases. The CDR3 length is 14 residues. Germline lookup yields CDR1 LGHNA and CDR2 YSLEER. This CDR3 reads CASSSVMNTGELFF. DNA for the CDR3: TGCGCCAGCAGCAGCGTTATGAACACCGGGGAGCTGTTTTTT.

As for this clonotype: Sequence at one end of the junction differs from germline and may be a read error. V usage is TRBV7-7 and J usage is TRBJ2-5; D is ambiguous. Germline V gene lookup returns CDR1 SSHAT and CDR2 FNYEAQ (reference sequence). This CDR3 has 15 residues. The CDR3 bases are TGTGCCAACAGCCATCGCAGAGGACGAGAGGAGACCCAGTACTTC. Amino acids: CANSHRRGREETQYF.

This clonotype showed up many times. The chain combines TRBV20-1 with TRBJ2-3, with TRBD1 matching 11 bases. With 5 bases clipped from V and 6 bases from J, the junction kept 4 bases outside the gene matches. CDR1 DFQATT and CDR2 SNEGSKA come from the germline V gene (reference sequence). This CDR3 region has 13 residues. The chain's CDR3 is CSAGQGAGDTQYF. CDR3 nucleotides: TGCAGTGCTGGACAGGGGGCAGGGGATACGCAGTATTTT.

V gene TRBV2 combines with J gene TRBJ1-1; D is possibly TRBD1 (6 bases). The CDR3 runs to 14 residues. The V gene's germline CDR1 is SNHLY and CDR2 FYNNEI. V was cut by 10 bases and J by 0 bases, with 15 bases left in between. The CDR3 DNA sequence: TGTGCCAACAACGCTCAGGGGATGAACACTGAAGCTTTCTTT. This translates into CANNAQGMNTEAFF. Filled out from reference TRBV2 and TRBJ1-1, the complete variable domain reads EPEVTQTPSHQVTQMGQEVILRCVPISNHLYFYWYRQILGQKVEFLVSFYNNEISEKSEIFDDQFSVERPDGSNFTLKIRSTKLEDSAMYFCANNAQGMNTEAFFGQGTRLTVV.

This clonotype was counted many times. V and J are TRBV29-1 and TRBJ2-1; D is uncertain. Germline CDR1 reads SQVTM; CDR2 reads ANQGSEA. The CDR3 sequence is 12 residues long. V was pared by 0 bases and J by 9 bases, with 9 bases between. DNA for the CDR3: TGCAGCGTTGAAGAGGCCCGGAGTGAGCAGTTCTTC. This translates into CSVEEARSEQFF.

This clonotype has a count of ten or more. The CDR3 spells CASSPTGSSFHEQYF. As DNA, the CDR3 is TGTGCCAGCAGTCCGACAGGGAGTAGCTTCCACGAGCAGTACTTC. The chain carries TRBV12-3 or TRBV12-4 and TRBJ2-7; 7 nucleotides agree with TRBD1. The ends lost 5 bases at V and 5 bases at J; junction bases unmatched: 12. The length of the CDR3 is 15 residues.

The chain has TRBV5-5 and TRBJ2-5; unclear D gene. Per germline, CDR1 SGHKS and CDR2 YYEKEE (reference sequence). The V end lost 4 bases, the J end lost 0 bases, and 13 bases lay between the germline ends. CDR3 length: 15 amino acids. CDR3 bases: TGTGCCAGCAGCCCGTGTTGGTCGTACCAAGAGACCCAGTACTTC. It codes for CASSPCWSYQETQYF.

There are many counts of this clonotype. The chain joins TRBV15 to TRBJ1-1; D not resolved. Germline assignment: CDR1 LNHNV and CDR2 YYDKDF (reference sequence). The CDR3 runs to 14 residues. Deletions cut 0 bases from V and 4 bases from J, with 9 bases between. Here the CDR3 reads CATSRDPGITEAFF. The CDR3 DNA reads as TGTGCCACCAGCAGAGATCCCGGGATCACTGAAGCTTTCTTT.

This clonotype has at least ten counts. This sequence joins TRBV29-1 and TRBJ1-2; D is perhaps TRBD1 (6 bases). Looked up from germline, CDR1 is SQVTM and CDR2 is ANQGSEA. The CDR3 covers 12 residues. V was shortened by 3 bases and J by 7 bases, with 12 bases between the two germline ends. DNA of the CDR3: TGCAGCGTTGATAGGGGAGGGGGTGGCTACACCTTC. Amino acid sequence: CSVDRGGGGYTF.

This clonotype came up many times. The J gene is TRBJ2-5, the V gene TRBV20-1; TRBD1 matches at 8 bases. Germline V gives CDR1 DFQATT, CDR2 SNEGSKA (reference sequence). The CDR3 has 13 residues. J was trimmed by 2 bases and V by 8 bases; bases with no gene match: 7. Here the CDR3 reads CSSRTGRQETQYF. CDR3 coding DNA: TGCAGTTCCAGGACAGGGAGGCAAGAGACCCAGTACTTC.

In this sample, this clonotype turned up many times. The chain employs TRBV16 and TRBJ1-2, with D uncertain. The V and J ends lost 4 bases and 0 bases respectively, with 12 bases between them. The CDR3 extends over 15 amino acids. CDR1 is KGHSY, CDR2 FQNENV, per germline. DNA of the CDR3: TGTGCCAGCAGCCCTCCTAACATCGCTAACTATGGCTACACCTTC. It is translated as CASSPPNIANYGYTF.

In its sample, this clonotype was seen many times. The rearrangement uses TRBV9 and TRBJ2-1; no firm D call. CDR1 is SGDLS and CDR2 is YYNGEE in the germline V gene. V lost 0 bases and J 8 bases, leaving 15 bases between the germline ends. This CDR3 has 15 amino acids. CDR3 residues: CASSVEGSGWDEQFF. CDR3 coding DNA: TGTGCCAGCAGCGTAGAAGGCTCAGGATGGGATGAGCAGTTCTTC.

This clonotype was counted ten times or more. V is TRBV29-1 and J is TRBJ2-1, with D possibly TRBD1 on 5 matching bases. CDR1 and CDR2 (germline): SQVTM, ANQGSEA. The CDR3 is 14 amino acids. Deletions cut 2 bases from V and 7 bases from J, with 15 bases between. The CDR3 sequence: CSVERGRLGNEQFF. As DNA, the CDR3 is TGCAGCGTTGAAAGGGGCCGCCTTGGGAATGAGCAGTTCTTC.

This clonotype was observed at least ten times. The chain couples TRBV29-1 to TRBJ2-2; 7 bases fit TRBD2. Germline loops: CDR1 SQVTM, CDR2 ANQGSEA. The CDR3 runs 14 residues. The trim removed 7 bases at V and 5 bases at J, leaving 10 bases unmatched. CDR3 residues: CSAPVGEGTGELFF. CDR3 nucleotide sequence: TGCAGCGCCCCGGTGGGGGAGGGGACCGGGGAGCTGTTTTTT.

This clonotype was found once. A much larger clone lies a single base off, so this may be a read error. The rearrangement joins TRBV10-2 to TRBJ1-5; possibly TRBD1 for D (5 bases). The V gene's germline CDR1 is WSHSY and CDR2 SAAADI. The CDR3 has 17 amino acids. V lost 0 bases and J 3 bases, leaving 15 bases between the germline ends. CDR3 residues: CASSESRGSDHNQPQHF. In nucleotides, the CDR3 is TGCGCCAGCAGTGAGTCGCGGGGCTCTGACCACAATCAGCCCCAGCATTTT.

This clonotype has at least ten counts. The chain carries TRBV6-6 and TRBJ1-5; no definite D call. The V gene's germline CDR1 is MNHNY and CDR2 SVGAGI (reference sequence). The CDR3 loop spans 14 amino acids. V lost 5 bases and J lost 1, with 9 bases in between. The CDR3 region is CASSRDLSNQPQHF. The CDR3 DNA follows: TGTGCCAGCAGTCGCGATCTGAGCAATCAGCCCCAGCATTTT.

Points on this clonotype: It is likely a read error, because the conserved phenylalanine at the end of the CDR3 is missing. No DNA is shown, since the ends of the CDR3 on it are uncertain; the CDR3 is the one TCRdb lists. The J gene is TRBJ1-2, the V gene TRBV5-1. Including both end residues, the CDR3 is 13 amino acids long. Per the germline V gene, CDR1 is SGHRS and CDR2 is YFSETQ. CDR3 sequence reads: CASSLDNNYGNSL.

This clonotype was observed many times. The rearrangement joins TRBV9 to TRBJ2-2, with 10 bases identical to TRBD2. Per germline, CDR1 SGDLS and CDR2 YYNGEE. Trimming cost V 8 bases and J 2 bases; bases outside gene matches: 3. The CDR3 consists of 14 residues. CDR3 amino acids: CASTSGINTGELFF. In DNA, the CDR3 is TGTGCCAGTACTAGCGGGATTAACACCGGGGAGCTGTTTTTT.

This clonotype appeared a few times. The V call is TRBV4-3, the J call TRBJ1-1; the match to TRBD1 covers 10 bases. CDR1 and CDR2 from the germline V gene are LGHNA and YSLEER. V shed 2 bases and J 7 bases; nucleotides not matched to a gene: 7. The CDR3 consists of 15 residues. For the CDR3, the DNA is TGCGCCAGCAGCCAAAGACAGGGGGCGCAGAATGAAGCTTTCTTT. It specifies CASSQRQGAQNEAFF.